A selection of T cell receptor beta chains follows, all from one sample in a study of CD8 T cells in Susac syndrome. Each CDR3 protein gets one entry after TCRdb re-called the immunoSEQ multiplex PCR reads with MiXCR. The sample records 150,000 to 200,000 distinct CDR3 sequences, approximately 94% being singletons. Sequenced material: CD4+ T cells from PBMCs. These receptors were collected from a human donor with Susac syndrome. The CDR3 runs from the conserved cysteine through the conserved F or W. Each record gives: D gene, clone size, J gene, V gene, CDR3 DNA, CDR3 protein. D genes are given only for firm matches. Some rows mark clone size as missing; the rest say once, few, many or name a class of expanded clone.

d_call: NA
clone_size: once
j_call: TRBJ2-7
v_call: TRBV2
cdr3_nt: TGTGCCAGCTTACCACGGGACGTCTCCTACGAGCAGTACTTC
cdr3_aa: CASLPRDVSYEQYF

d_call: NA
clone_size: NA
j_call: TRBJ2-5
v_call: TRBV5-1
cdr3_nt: TGCGCCAGCAGCTTGGACGTCCAAGAGACCCAGTACTTC
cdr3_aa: CASSLDVQETQYF

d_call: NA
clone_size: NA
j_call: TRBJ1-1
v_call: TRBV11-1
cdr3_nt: TGTGCCAGCAGCTTAGAATGGAGGAACACTGAAGCTTTCTTT
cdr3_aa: CASSLEWRNTEAFF

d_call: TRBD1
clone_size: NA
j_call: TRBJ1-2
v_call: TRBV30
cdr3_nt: TGTGCCTGGACCTTCTCGGACAGGCCCAACTATGGCTACACCTTC
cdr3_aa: CAWTFSDRPNYGYTF

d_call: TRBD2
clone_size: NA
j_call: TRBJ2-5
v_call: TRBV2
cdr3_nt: TGTGCCAGCAGTCTAGCGGGGGTTCCCACCTACTTC
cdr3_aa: CASSLAGVPTYF

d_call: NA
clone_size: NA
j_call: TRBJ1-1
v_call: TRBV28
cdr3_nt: TGTGCCAGCAGTGTGGAGGGTGGGGAAGCTTTCTTT
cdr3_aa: CASSVEGGEAFF

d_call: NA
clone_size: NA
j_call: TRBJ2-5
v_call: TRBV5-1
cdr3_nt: TGCGCCAGCAGCTCAGGAACTGTGATTCAAGAGACCCAGTACTTC
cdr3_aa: CASSSGTVIQETQYF

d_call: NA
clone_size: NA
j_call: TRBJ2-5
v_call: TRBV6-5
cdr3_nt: TGTGCCAGCATGGTACGGCTCCAAGAGACCCAGTACTTC
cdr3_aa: CASMVRLQETQYF

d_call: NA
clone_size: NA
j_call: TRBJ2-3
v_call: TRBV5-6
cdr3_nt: TGTGCCAGCAGCTGGGGGGCTTCCACAGATACGCAGTATTTT
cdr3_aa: CASSWGASTDTQYF

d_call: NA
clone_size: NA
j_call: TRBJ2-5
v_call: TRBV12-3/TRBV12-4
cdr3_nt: TGTGCCAGCAGTCTCGGGGGGCCCGAGACCCAGTACTTC
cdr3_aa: CASSLGGPETQYF

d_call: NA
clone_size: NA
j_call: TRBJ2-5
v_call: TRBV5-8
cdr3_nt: TGTGCCAGCAGCTTGGGAAGAACCCTGTACCAAGAGACCCAGTACTTC
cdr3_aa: CASSLGRTLYQETQYF

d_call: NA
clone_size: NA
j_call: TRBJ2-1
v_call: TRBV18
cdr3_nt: TGTGCCAGCTCACTAGTCAGGGAACAGCAGTTCTTC
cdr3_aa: CASSLVREQQFF

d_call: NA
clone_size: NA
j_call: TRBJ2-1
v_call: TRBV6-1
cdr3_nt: TGTGCCAGCAGTGGGGGGGACACCCGCTCCTACAATGAGCAGTTCTTC
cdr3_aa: CASSGGDTRSYNEQFF

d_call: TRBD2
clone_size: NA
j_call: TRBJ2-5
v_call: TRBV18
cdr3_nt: TGTGCCAGCTCACCACTCCCGGGACTAGCTCCAGAGACCCAGTACTTC
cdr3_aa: CASSPLPGLAPETQYF

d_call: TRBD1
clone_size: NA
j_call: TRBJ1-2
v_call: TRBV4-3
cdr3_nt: TGCGCCAGCAGCCAAGATGTCGGAGGGGGCGGCGGCTATGGCTACACCTTC
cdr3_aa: CASSQDVGGGGGYGYTF

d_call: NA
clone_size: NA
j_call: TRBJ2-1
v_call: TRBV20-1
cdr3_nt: TGCAGTGCTATCGAGTACAATGAGCAGTTCTTC
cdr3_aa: CSAIEYNEQFF

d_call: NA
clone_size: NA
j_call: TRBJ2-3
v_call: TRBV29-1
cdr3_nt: TGCAGCGTTGAATACGTTTCCGCAGATACGCAGTATTTT
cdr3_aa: CSVEYVSADTQYF

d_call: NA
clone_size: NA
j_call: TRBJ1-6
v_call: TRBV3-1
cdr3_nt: TGTGCCAGCAGTCATTCTGGCGATAATAATTCACCCCTCCACTTT
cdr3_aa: CASSHSGDNNSPLHF

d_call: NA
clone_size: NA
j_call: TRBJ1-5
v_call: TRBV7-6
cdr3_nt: TGTGCCAGCAGCTTAGCCGATCGTCAGCCCCAGCATTTT
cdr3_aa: CASSLADRQPQHF

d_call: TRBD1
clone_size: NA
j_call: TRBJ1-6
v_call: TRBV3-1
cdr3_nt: TGTGCCAGCAGCCCTAGACAGGGTGAAGCACCCCTCCACTTT
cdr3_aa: CASSPRQGEAPLHF

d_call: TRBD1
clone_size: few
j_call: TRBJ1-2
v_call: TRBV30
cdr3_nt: TGTGCCTTGACAGGGGGCGGAGGCTACACCTTC
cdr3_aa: CALTGGGGYTF

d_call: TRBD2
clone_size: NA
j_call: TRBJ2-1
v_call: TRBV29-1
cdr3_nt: TGCAGCGTCGACCGCGGGGGGGCGAATGAGCAGTTCTTC
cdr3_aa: CSVDRGGANEQFF

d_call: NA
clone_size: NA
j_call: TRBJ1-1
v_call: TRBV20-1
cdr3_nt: TGCAGTGCTAGAGTCGACCGGAACACTGAAGCTTTCTTT
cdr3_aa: CSARVDRNTEAFF

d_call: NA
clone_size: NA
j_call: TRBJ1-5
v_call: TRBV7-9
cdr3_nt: TGTGCCAGCAGCTTAAGTCGGGGGGCGAAGAGCAATCAGCCCCAGCATTTT
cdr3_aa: CASSLSRGAKSNQPQHF

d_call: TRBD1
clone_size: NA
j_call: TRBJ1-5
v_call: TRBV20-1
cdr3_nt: TGCAGTGCCCACCGAGCACAGGGGGGACAGCCCCAGCATTTT
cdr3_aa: CSAHRAQGGQPQHF

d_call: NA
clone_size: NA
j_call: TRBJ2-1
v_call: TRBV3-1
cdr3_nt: TGTGCCAGCAGCCAAGATCTGCACAGGTCCTACAATGAGCAGTTCTTC
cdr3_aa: CASSQDLHRSYNEQFF

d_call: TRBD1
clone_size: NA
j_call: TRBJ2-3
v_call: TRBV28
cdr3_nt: TGTGCCAGCAGTCCGGGACAGGGTGGCACAGATACGCAGTATTTT
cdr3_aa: CASSPGQGGTDTQYF

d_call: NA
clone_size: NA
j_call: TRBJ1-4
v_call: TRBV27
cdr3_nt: TGTGCCAGCAGTTCGGGAGGAGGGAAGGATGAAAAACTGTTTTTT
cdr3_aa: CASSSGGGKDEKLFF

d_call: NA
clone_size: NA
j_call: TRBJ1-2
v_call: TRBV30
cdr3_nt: TGTGCCGAGACGAGGACCGGCTATGGCTACACCTTC
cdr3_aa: CAETRTGYGYTF

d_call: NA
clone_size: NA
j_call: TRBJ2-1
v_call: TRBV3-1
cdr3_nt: TGTGCCAGCAGCCCAGGAATAGCGGCCTCCTACAATGAGCAGTTCTTC
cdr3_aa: CASSPGIAASYNEQFF

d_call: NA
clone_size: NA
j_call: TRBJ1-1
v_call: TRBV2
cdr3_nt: TGTGCCAGCTCCTCAAGGGCGGGAAACACTGAAGCTTTCTTT
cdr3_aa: CASSSRAGNTEAFF

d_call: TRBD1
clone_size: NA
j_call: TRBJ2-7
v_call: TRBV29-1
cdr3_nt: TGCAGCGTTGAAGGGGTAGGGGGCATCTACGAGCAGTACTTC
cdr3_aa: CSVEGVGGIYEQYF

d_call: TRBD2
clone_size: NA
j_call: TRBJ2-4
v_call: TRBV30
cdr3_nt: TGTGCCTGGACCGGGACTAGGAAAAACATTCAGTACTTC
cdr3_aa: CAWTGTRKNIQYF

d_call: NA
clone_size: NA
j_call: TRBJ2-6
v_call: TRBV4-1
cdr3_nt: TGCGCCAGCAGCCAAGAGCCCGGATCCGGGGCCAACGTCCTGACTTTC
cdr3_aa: CASSQEPGSGANVLTF

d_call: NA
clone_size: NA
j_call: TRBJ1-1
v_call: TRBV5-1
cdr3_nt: TGCGCCAGCAGCTTGACAGGAGAGCGGACTGAAGCTTTCTTT
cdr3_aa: CASSLTGERTEAFF

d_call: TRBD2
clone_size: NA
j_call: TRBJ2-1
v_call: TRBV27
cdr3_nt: TGTGCCAGCAGTAACATCGGGACTAGCGTTTACAATGAGCAGTTCTTC
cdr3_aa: CASSNIGTSVYNEQFF

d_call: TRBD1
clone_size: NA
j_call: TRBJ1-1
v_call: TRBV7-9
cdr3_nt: TGTGCCAGCAGCCCCCAAGACAGGGTTATGAAGGAAGCTTTCTTT
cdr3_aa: CASSPQDRVMKEAFF

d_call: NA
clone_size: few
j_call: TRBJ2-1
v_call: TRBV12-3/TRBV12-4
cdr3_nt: TGTGCCAGCAGTGCGGGACCTCCCAATGAGCAGTTCTTC
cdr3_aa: CASSAGPPNEQFF

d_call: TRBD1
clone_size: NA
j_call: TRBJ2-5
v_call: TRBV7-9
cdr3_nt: TGTGCCAGCAGAGCACCGGGACAGGGTCTGAAGACCCAGTACTTC
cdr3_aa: CASRAPGQGLKTQYF

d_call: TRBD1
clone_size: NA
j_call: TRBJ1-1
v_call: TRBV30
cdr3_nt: TGTGCCTGGACCGGGGGACAGGGACGGCGAGACACTGAAGCTTTCTTT
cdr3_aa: CAWTGGQGRRDTEAFF

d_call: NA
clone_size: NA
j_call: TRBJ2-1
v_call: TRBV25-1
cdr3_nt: TGTGCCAGCAGTGAATGGCGGGGTAGCTCCTACAATGAGCAGTTCTTC
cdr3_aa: CASSEWRGSSYNEQFF

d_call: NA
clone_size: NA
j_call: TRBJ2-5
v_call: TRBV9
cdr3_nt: TGTGCCAGCAGCGCCAGAGGAGAGACCCAGTACTTC
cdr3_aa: CASSARGETQYF

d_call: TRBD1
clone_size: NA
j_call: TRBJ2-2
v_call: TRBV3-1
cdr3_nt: TGTGCCAGCAGCTTCCGGGACAGGGCGGGCACCGGGGAGCTGTTTTTT
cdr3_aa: CASSFRDRAGTGELFF

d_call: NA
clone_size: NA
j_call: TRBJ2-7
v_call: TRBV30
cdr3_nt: TGTGCCTGGAGTAGACAGTCCTACGAGCAGTACTTC
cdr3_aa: CAWSRQSYEQYF